This T cell receptor beta chain was sequenced in a study of T cells in Graves' hyperthyroidism and ophthalmopathy. Overall study findings and caveats: Ophthalmopathy prediction by the model preceded onset by a median about 6.5 months. Stable hyperthyroidism was separated from ophthalmopathy by a model based on 13 V-J features.

Amplification yielded TCR beta CDR3 regions, with RNA transcripts as the source. Researchers ran a first-round RT-PCR on the TCR CDR3 using the HTBI primer set. From the multiplex PCR reads, TCRdb called clonotypes with MiXCR, one entry per CDR3 protein. In the table there are over 550,000 distinct CDR3 sequences, approximately 15% of which are singletons. This clonotype was seen ten or more times. Its antigen remains unknown. The hyperthyroidism patients had all been newly diagnosed, and their disease duration was under 2 months. Their ages ranged from 18 to 65 years. The sequenced sample was blood. This clonotype originated in a woman under 30 with Graves' hyperthyroidism.

The CDR3 loop reads CASSYDRGRQPQHF. The CDR3 bases are TGTGCCAGCAGTTACGACAGGGGACGTCAGCCCCAGCATTTT. This chain links TRBV6-5 with TRBJ1-5; 8 nucleotides match TRBD1. The CDR3 extends over 14 amino acids. Per germline, CDR1 MNHEY and CDR2 SVGAGI. Trimming removed 2 bases from V and 6 bases from J; junction bases left unmatched: 3.